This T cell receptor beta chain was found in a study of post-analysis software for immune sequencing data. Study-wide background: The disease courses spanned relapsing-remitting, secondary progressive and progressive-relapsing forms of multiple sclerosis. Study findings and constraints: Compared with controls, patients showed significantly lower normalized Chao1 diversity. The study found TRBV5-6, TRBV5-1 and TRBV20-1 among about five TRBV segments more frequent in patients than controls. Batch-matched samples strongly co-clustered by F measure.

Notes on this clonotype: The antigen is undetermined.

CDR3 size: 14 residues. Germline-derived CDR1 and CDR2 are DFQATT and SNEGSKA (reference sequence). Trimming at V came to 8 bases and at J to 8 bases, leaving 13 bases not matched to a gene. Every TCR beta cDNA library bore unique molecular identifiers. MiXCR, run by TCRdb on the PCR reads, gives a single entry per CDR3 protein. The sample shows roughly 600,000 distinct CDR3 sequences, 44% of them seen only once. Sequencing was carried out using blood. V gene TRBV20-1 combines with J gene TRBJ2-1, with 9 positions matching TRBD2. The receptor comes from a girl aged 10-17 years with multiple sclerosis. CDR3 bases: TGCAGTTCCTTTCCGGGACTAGCTGGCGATGAGCAGTTCTTC. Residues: CSSFPGLAGDEQFF.